The present entry profiles one TCR beta chain with its context. Antigen: not known. This entry is derived from a study of siplizumab effects on memory and regulatory T cells. General study results and limits: Reactions containing siplizumab showed mappable alloreactive CD4+ clones averaging approximately 66% Treg-derived, versus around 25% in controls. Siplizumab significantly lowered the alloreactive sequences that could be traced to unstimulated CD4+ memory cells. To unstimulated subsets, only a minor fraction of alloreactive clones could be mapped.

Sequencing used immunoSEQ multiplex PCR; TCRdb keeps in-frame clones, though not all of them. The sample lists about 100,000 clones, roughly 94% occurring once. Between the trimmed V and J ends, which lost 2 bases and 2 bases, there was a span of 14 bases. This CDR3 has 16 amino acids. Per the germline V gene, CDR1 is MDHEN and CDR2 is SYDVKM. Sequences were obtained from Tregs sorted from blood. This sequence joins TRBV28 and TRBJ2-3; D is perhaps TRBD2 (6 bases). This receptor was taken from a human donor in good health. CDR3 in amino acids: CASSLHGAGNTDTQYF. CDR3 nucleotide sequence: TGTGCCAGCAGTTTACATGGGGCGGGAAACACAGATACGCAGTATTTT.